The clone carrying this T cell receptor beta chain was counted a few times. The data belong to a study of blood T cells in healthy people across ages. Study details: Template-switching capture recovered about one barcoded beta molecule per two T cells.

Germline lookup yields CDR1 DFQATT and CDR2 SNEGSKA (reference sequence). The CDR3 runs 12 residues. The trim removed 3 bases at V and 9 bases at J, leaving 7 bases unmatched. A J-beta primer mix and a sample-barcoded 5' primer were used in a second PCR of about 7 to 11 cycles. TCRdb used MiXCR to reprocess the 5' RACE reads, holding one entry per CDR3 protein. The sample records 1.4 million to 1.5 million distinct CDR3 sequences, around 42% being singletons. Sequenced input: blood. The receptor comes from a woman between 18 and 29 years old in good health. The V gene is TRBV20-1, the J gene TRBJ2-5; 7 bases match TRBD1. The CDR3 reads CSASDNTGAQYF. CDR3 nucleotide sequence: TGCAGTGCTAGCGACAACACAGGGGCCCAGTACTTC.